A selection of T cell receptor beta chains follows, all from one sample in a study of OX40 agonist ivuxolimab in advanced cancers. Measured with immunoSEQ multiplex PCR; TCRdb has only the in-frame clones, and not every one. The sample carries about 83,000 clones, about 89% recorded once. The sequences come from CD4+ or CD8+ T cells sorted from blood, collected in a trial of the OX40 agonist ivuxolimab. All receptors come from an adult with an advanced solid tumor such as melanoma, head and neck, liver or kidney cancer. Each CDR3 is given with its conserved first and last residue. The D gene is left open where the match is weak. Clone size is stated in some rows and not others, as once, few, many or a class when expanded.

TRBV7-2	NA	NA	TRBJ2-1	TGTGCCAGCAGCTCGGTCTCCTACAATGAGCAGTTCTTC	CASSSVSYNEQFF
TRBV12-5	NA	NA	TRBJ2-3	TGTGCTAGTGGCAACGGCCGGGACCCCACGCAGTATTTT	CASGNGRDPTQYF
TRBV7-9	NA	NA	TRBJ2-2	TGTGCCAGGACAGATCCGAACACCGGGGAGCTGTTTTTT	CARTDPNTGELFF
TRBV28	NA	TRBD2	TRBJ2-5	TGTGCCAGCAGTTTTAATCCGGCTAGCGGGGGAGACCAAGAGACCCAGTACTTC	CASSFNPASGGDQETQYF
TRBV9	NA	NA	TRBJ2-2	TGTGCCAGCAGCGCCCTAGCTTCCGGGGAGCTGTTTTTT	CASSALASGELFF
TRBV4-3	few	NA	TRBJ1-5	TGCGCCAGCAGCCCCGAGGAAGGCAGCAATCAGCCCCAGCATTTT	CASSPEEGSNQPQHF
TRBV6-5	NA	NA	TRBJ1-1	TGTGCCAGCAGCTCCGGGACGGAAGCTTTCTTT	CASSSGTEAFF
TRBV4-1	NA	NA	TRBJ1-5	TGCGCCAGCAGCCACATAGGGAGGGGAAGCAATCAGCCCCAGCATTTT	CASSHIGRGSNQPQHF
TRBV5-8	NA	NA	TRBJ1-1	TGTGCCAGCAGCTTGGTGGGCCAGGGTCGGCCTGAAGCTTTCTTT	CASSLVGQGRPEAFF
TRBV23-1	NA	NA	TRBJ1-2	TGCGCCAGCAGTGCGGGGCTAATAGTGTATGGCTACACCTTC	CASSAGLIVYGYTF
TRBV6-1	NA	NA	TRBJ2-3	TGTGCCAGCAGTGATATGTACCGGGGGACAGATACGCAGTATTTT	CASSDMYRGTDTQYF
TRBV28	NA	NA	TRBJ1-5	TGTGCCAGCAGTTTATTAATGAGTAATCAGCCCCAGCATTTT	CASSLLMSNQPQHF
TRBV4-3	NA	TRBD2	TRBJ2-1	TGCGCCAGCAGCCAATACGAGACAGCGGGAGGCAATGAACAGTTCTTC	CASSQYETAGGNEQFF
TRBV28	NA	NA	TRBJ1-5	TGTGCCAGCAGCCCTGGAGGGGTCCAGCCCCAGCATTTT	CASSPGGVQPQHF
TRBV6-1	NA	NA	TRBJ2-3	TGTGCCAGCAGTGAAAGCTCAGATACGCAGTATTTT	CASSESSDTQYF
TRBV7-9	NA	NA	TRBJ2-1	TGTGCCAGCAGCTTATCCGCGGGATCGGGAAATGAGCAGTTCTTC	CASSLSAGSGNEQFF
TRBV6-5	NA	TRBD1	TRBJ2-1	TGTGCCAGCGGGACAGACTTTTACAATGAGCAGTTCTTC	CASGTDFYNEQFF
TRBV6-1	NA	TRBD2	TRBJ2-1	TGTGCCAGCAGTGAAGGGCTAGCGGGGGGGCTAACCTACAATGAGCAGTTCTTC	CASSEGLAGGLTYNEQFF
TRBV5-4	NA	TRBD1	TRBJ2-3	TGTGCCAGCAGCTCTCCGGGACAGGGAACAGATACGCAGTATTTT	CASSSPGQGTDTQYF
TRBV11-2	NA	TRBD2	TRBJ2-1	TGTGCCAGCAGCTTAGCGGGACTAGCGGCGTTGGATGAGCAGTTCTTC	CASSLAGLAALDEQFF
TRBV30	NA	NA	TRBJ2-5	TGTGCCTGGAGTATAAACTATGAGGAGACCCAGTACTTC	CAWSINYEETQYF
TRBV11-3	NA	NA	TRBJ2-3	TGTGCCAGCAGCTTAGCACTCAGTGGGGCAGATACGCAGTATTTT	CASSLALSGADTQYF
TRBV6-6	medium-sized	TRBD1	TRBJ1-1	TGTGCCAGCAGTTACTCGCCGGGACAGGGAGTCACTGAAGCTTTCTTT	CASSYSPGQGVTEAFF
TRBV28	NA	TRBD1	TRBJ1-6	TGTGCCAGCAGAGAGACAGGGCAGGGGATGAGGTCACCCCTCCACTTT	CASRETGQGMRSPLHF
TRBV6-5	NA	TRBD2	TRBJ2-7	TGTGCCAGCACCGCCCGACTAGCGGGGGGATACGAGCAGTACTTC	CASTARLAGGYEQYF
TRBV2	NA	NA	TRBJ2-1	TGTGCCAGCAGTGAAGGACGGAGCTCCTACAATGAGCAGTTCTTC	CASSEGRSSYNEQFF
TRBV14	NA	NA	TRBJ1-1	TGTGCCAGCAGCTTTGGACAGCAGAACACTGAAGCTTTCTTT	CASSFGQQNTEAFF
TRBV6-5	NA	TRBD1	TRBJ2-1	TGTGCCAGCAGTTACTCATCCGGGACAGACTACAATGAGCAGTTCTTC	CASSYSSGTDYNEQFF
TRBV4-3	NA	NA	TRBJ2-1	TGCGCCAGCAGCCAAGTAGCAACGGGAGTAAATGAGCAGTTCTTC	CASSQVATGVNEQFF
TRBV20-1	NA	NA	TRBJ2-1	TGCAGTGCCAGCTCCTACAATGAGCAGTTCTTC	CSASSYNEQFF
TRBV4-1	few	NA	TRBJ2-5	TGCGCCAGCAGCCAAGATATAGAGGAGACCCAGTACTTC	CASSQDIEETQYF
TRBV27	NA	TRBD1	TRBJ1-5	TGTGCCAGCAGTTTTTCAGGGGGCAGCAATCAGCCCCAGCATTTT	CASSFSGGSNQPQHF
TRBV9	NA	NA	TRBJ2-3	TGTGCCAGCAGCGTCATCGGCTCTAGCACAGATACGCAGTATTTT	CASSVIGSSTDTQYF
TRBV9	NA	NA	TRBJ1-3	TGTGCCAGCAGCGGCCAGGGGTCGGGAAACACCATATATTTT	CASSGQGSGNTIYF
TRBV30	NA	NA	TRBJ2-2	TGTGCCTGGAGTGACACCGGGGAGCTGTTTTTT	CAWSDTGELFF
TRBV30	NA	NA	TRBJ1-1	TGTGCCTGGAGTGTACACGGTCCCACTGAAGCTTTCTTT	CAWSVHGPTEAFF
TRBV28	NA	TRBD1	TRBJ1-6	TGTGCCAGCACCCCGGACAGGGGGAATTCACCCCTCCACTTT	CASTPDRGNSPLHF
TRBV7-9	NA	NA	TRBJ1-6	TGTGCCAGCAGCCCACACGACAGAGGAAATTCACCCCTCCACTTT	CASSPHDRGNSPLHF
TRBV30	NA	TRBD2	TRBJ2-3	TGTGCCTGGAGTCCTATTGTAGCGGGGAGCACAGATACGCAGTATTTT	CAWSPIVAGSTDTQYF
TRBV11-2	NA	NA	TRBJ2-1	TGTGCCAGCAGCTTTGGGTACAATGAGCAGTTCTTC	CASSFGYNEQFF
TRBV2	NA	TRBD2	TRBJ2-3	TGTGCCAGCAGTGAATACCTGACTAGCGGAGATACGCAGTATTTT	CASSEYLTSGDTQYF
TRBV28	NA	NA	TRBJ1-1	TGTGCCAGCAGTCGGTACATAGCAGAGATGAACACTGAAGCTTTCTTT	CASSRYIAEMNTEAFF
TRBV6-5	NA	NA	TRBJ1-2	TGTGCCAGCAGAACCCGGGGGGTGCCCCGCTATGGCTACACCTTC	CASRTRGVPRYGYTF
TRBV13	NA	NA	TRBJ2-3	TGTGCCAGCAGCTCAACGGGAGTGGATACGCAGTATTTT	CASSSTGVDTQYF
TRBV11-2	NA	NA	TRBJ2-3	TGTGCCAGCAGCTCTGGGACCATTCTCGGGGATACGCAGTATTTT	CASSSGTILGDTQYF